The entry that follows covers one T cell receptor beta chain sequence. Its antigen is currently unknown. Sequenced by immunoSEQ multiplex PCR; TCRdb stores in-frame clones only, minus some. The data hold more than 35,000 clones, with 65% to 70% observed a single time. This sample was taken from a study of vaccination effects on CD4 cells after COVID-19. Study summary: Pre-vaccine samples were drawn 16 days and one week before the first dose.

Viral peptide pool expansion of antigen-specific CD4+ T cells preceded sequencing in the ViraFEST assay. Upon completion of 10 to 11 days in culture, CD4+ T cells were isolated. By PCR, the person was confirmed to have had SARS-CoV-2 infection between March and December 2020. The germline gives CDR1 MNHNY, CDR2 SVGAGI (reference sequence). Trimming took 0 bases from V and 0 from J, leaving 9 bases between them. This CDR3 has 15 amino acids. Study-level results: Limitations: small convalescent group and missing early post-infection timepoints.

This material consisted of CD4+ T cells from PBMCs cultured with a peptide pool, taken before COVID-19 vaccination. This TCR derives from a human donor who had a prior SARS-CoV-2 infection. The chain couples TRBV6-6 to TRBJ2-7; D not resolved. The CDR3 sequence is CASSYSHIPSYEQYF. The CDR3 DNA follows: TGTGCCAGCAGTTACTCACATATCCCCTCCTACGAGCAGTACTTC.